This record concerns one T cell receptor beta chain sequence. What antigen it recognizes has not been identified. No per-base quality is available; no much larger clone lies one base away. These data belong to a study of neurological immune-mediated disorders (dated by TCRdb to the late 2010s). Looking at the study overall: Peripheral blood TCR-beta repertoires from HTLV-I-associated myelopathy (HAM/TSP) patients, multiple sclerosis patients and healthy controls were compared by UMI-based sequencing. The cohort comprised some 71 subjects: about 14 HAM/TSP patients, approximately 34 multiple sclerosis patients and around 20 healthy controls. Alongside PBMC samples, the set of approximately 100 TCR-beta libraries contained longitudinal samples, technical triplicates, and paired CD4+ and CD8+ T-cell subsets that had been sorted.

cDNA synthesis used template-switch 5'RACE with a primer carrying a 10-nucleotide random unique molecular identifier tagging each TCR transcript. Over 190 million TCR-beta sequences, covering 15-18 subjects, were produced in each sequencing run. The RNeasy kit was used for extraction of total RNA. Using the KAPA Real-time Library Amplification kit, TCR-beta VDJ regions were amplified with primers for the TCR constant region and the 5'RACE anchor. A first PCR added sample indexes and Illumina adaptors, and a second PCR then raised library yield. After Ampure bead purification, the roughly 650 bp TCR product was size-selected on a 2% E-gel SizeSelection system. Library quality was checked on a Bioanalyzer, concentration was measured with Qubit, and libraries were quantified with the Kapa Library Quantification kit before pooling. An Illumina HiSeq 2500 sequenced the libraries paired-end 2 x 150 bp. To increase sequence diversity, about 23-32% phiX was spiked into each library pool. Regarding the original processing steps: Quality-filtered reads were processed with the UMI-based MiGEC pipeline, and over 90% of raw TCR sequences were removed by the MiGEC pipeline during error correction. IMGT germline references were used for alignment of VDJ genes, and clonotypes were defined by a unique CDR3 amino acid sequence together with V-J genes. VDJtools evaluated clonal expansion, Shannon diversity and CDR3 relatedness (CalcPairwiseDistances, ClusterSamples); CLCbio workbench built phylogenetic trees. Using coefficient-of-variation modelling across technical triplicates, the study counted a clone as expanded if it had at least 8 unique UMIs. TCRdb itself trimmed the public reads at Q25 with fastp, ran MiXCR and retained productive beta chains. Every distinct CDR3 protein forms one entry, paired with its most common genes and DNA. The V and J calls shown here were made by TCRdb, not taken from the authors' results. For this sample the table gives tens of thousands of distinct CDR3 sequences, of which over 9% were detected only once. Together, the top ten hold around 1.8% of the sample.

The healthy controls were volunteers from a blood bank in Maryland, USA. For the unsorted PBMC libraries, 2 million PBMCs were stored in RNAlater at -80 degrees C until RNA extraction and were used to generate the libraries. Peripheral blood underwent Ficoll-Hypaque density gradient centrifugation to isolate PBMCs, which were then cryopreserved in liquid nitrogen. CDR1 SGHTA and CDR2 FQGNSA were looked up in the germline V gene. V has 1 base trimmed and J has 2 bases trimmed; junction bases matching no gene number 10. The CDR3, from cysteine to phenylalanine, totals 17 residues. The retained sequence is limited to the CDR3, 51 bases, with the frame set at the first base. What the authors observed across the whole study: TCR clonal expansion was greatest in HAM/TSP patients and smallest in MS patients, who ranked below even healthy controls. No identical CDR3 amino acid sequences were shared among expanded clones across subjects, suggesting private TCR-beta repertoires in all groups.

Material for sequencing was PBMCs. The chain joins TRBV7-2 to TRBJ2-7; TRBD2 lines up with 8 middle nucleotides. This clonotype was obtained from a man aged 35-49 years in good health. The nucleotide sequence is given as TGTGCCAGCAGCTTAGTTGGGGGGCGGGGGGCCGCCTACGAGCAGTACTTC. This yields the protein CASSLVGGRGAAYEQYF.